Included here is one T cell receptor beta chain sequence, with context. This entry comes from a study of neoadjuvant anti-PD-1 for oral cavity cancer. On the study more broadly: Around day 43, patients without progression received a fourth nivolumab dose before surgery.

The germline V gene has CDR1 SGHTA and CDR2 FQGNSA. The V end was cut by 5 bases, the J end by 4 bases, with 17 bases between. The CDR3 runs 15 residues. Here immunoSEQ multiplex PCR was the method, and the copy in TCRdb shows in-frame clones only, minus some. The table includes around 14,000 clones, 70% detected once. Stage II-IVA oral cavity squamous cell carcinoma was new and untreated by systemic or radiation therapy. This clonotype originated in a person aged 35-79 years with oral cavity squamous cell carcinoma. The chain couples TRBV7-2 to TRBJ1-2; D is uncertain. Source: PBMCs, taken before nivolumab (anti-PD-1) treatment. For the CDR3, the DNA is TGTGCCAGCAGCCTCGAACCGATGCGGGGCTATGGCTACACCTTC. Its protein product is CASSLEPMRGYGYTF.